These T cell receptor beta chains were read from a single sample in a study of T-cell reconstitution after alpha-beta-depleted transplantation in children. TCRdb reanalysed the PCR reads using MiXCR and keeps one entry per CDR3 protein. Found here are about 420,000 distinct CDR3 sequences, around 15% of them singletons; the top ten hold roughly 27%. Specimen: PBMCs, mostly from graft donor cells, collected 360 days after TCRalphabeta/CD19-depleted stem cell transplant. The receptor set was obtained from a boy younger than two who had a stem cell transplant for Wiskott-Aldrich syndrome, so the T cells may come from the graft donor. CDR3s include the opening cysteine and the closing phenylalanine or tryptophan. D genes are given only for firm matches. Rows may omit the clone size; those that give it use once, few, many or a size class.

J gene: TRBJ2-1; V gene: TRBV10-3; clone size: -; D gene: -; CDR3 DNA: TGTGCCACCGGGTTACTAGTCAGTGAGCAGTTCTTC; CDR3 protein: CATGLLVSEQFF
J gene: TRBJ1-2; V gene: TRBV29-1; clone size: once; D gene: -; CDR3 DNA: TGCAGCGTTGACAGGAAGGGGAACTATGGCTACACCTTC; CDR3 protein: CSVDRKGNYGYTF
J gene: TRBJ2-3; V gene: TRBV4-2; clone size: many; D gene: -; CDR3 DNA: TGTGCCAGCAGCTATCTGGAGGACGTCCGCACAGATACGCAGTATTTT; CDR3 protein: CASSYLEDVRTDTQYF
J gene: TRBJ2-3; V gene: TRBV12-3/TRBV12-4; clone size: few; D gene: TRBD2; CDR3 DNA: TGTGCCAGCAGGCTTACTAGCGGAACTAGCACAGATACGCAGTATTTT; CDR3 protein: CASRLTSGTSTDTQYF
J gene: TRBJ2-7; V gene: TRBV5-1; clone size: -; D gene: -; CDR3 DNA: TGCGCCAGCAGCTTGTTCGGGAACGAGCAGTACTTC; CDR3 protein: CASSLFGNEQYF
J gene: TRBJ1-4; V gene: TRBV20-1; clone size: -; D gene: -; CDR3 DNA: TGCAGTGCTAGAACCGGCACTAATGAAAAACTGTTTTTT; CDR3 protein: CSARTGTNEKLFF
J gene: TRBJ2-2; V gene: TRBV20-1; clone size: -; D gene: TRBD2; CDR3 DNA: TGCAGTGCTAGACCCCTAGGTTTTAGCGGGAGGGACACCGGGGAGCTGTTTTTT; CDR3 protein: CSARPLGFSGRDTGELFF
J gene: TRBJ2-1; V gene: TRBV7-9; clone size: many; D gene: TRBD2; CDR3 DNA: TGTGCCAGCAGCCAACTAGCGGGACCTTACAATGAGCAGTTCTTC; CDR3 protein: CASSQLAGPYNEQFF
J gene: TRBJ2-6; V gene: TRBV5-1; clone size: -; D gene: -; CDR3 DNA: TGCGCCAGCAGCATTGAGGCTGGGGCCAACGTCCTGACTTTC; CDR3 protein: CASSIEAGANVLTF
J gene: TRBJ2-1; V gene: TRBV11-2; clone size: few; D gene: -; CDR3 DNA: TGTGCCAGCAGCTTAGGTCTTGTCCGTCTAGCTTGCTACAATGAGCAGTTCTTC; CDR3 protein: CASSLGLVRLACYNEQFF
J gene: TRBJ2-7; V gene: TRBV12-3/TRBV12-4; clone size: -; D gene: -; CDR3 DNA: TGTGCCAGCAGTTGGATCGCAGGACGTACTTACGAGCAGTACTTC; CDR3 protein: CASSWIAGRTYEQYF
J gene: TRBJ2-1; V gene: TRBV29-1; clone size: few; D gene: -; CDR3 DNA: TGCAGCGGGCGATTAGGGGCGGGGGCGTACAATGAGCAGTTCTTC; CDR3 protein: CSGRLGAGAYNEQFF
J gene: TRBJ2-5; V gene: TRBV5-1; clone size: -; D gene: TRBD1; CDR3 DNA: TGCGCCAGCAGCTTGGGAGCCGGGACAGGGTTCCAAGAGACCCAGTACTTC; CDR3 protein: CASSLGAGTGFQETQYF
J gene: TRBJ2-1; V gene: TRBV20-1; clone size: -; D gene: TRBD2; CDR3 DNA: TGCAGTGCTAGCCTACTAGCGGGAGGCTCCTACAATGAGCAGTTCTTC; CDR3 protein: CSASLLAGGSYNEQFF
J gene: TRBJ2-5; V gene: TRBV3-1; clone size: -; D gene: -; CDR3 DNA: TGTGCCAGCAGCCCGGGACCGACCTCAGGGACCCAGTACTTC; CDR3 protein: CASSPGPTSGTQYF
J gene: TRBJ1-5; V gene: TRBV6-1; clone size: few; D gene: -; CDR3 DNA: TGTGCCAGCAGTGAAGCCGGTTGGAAGGGCAATCAGCCCCAGCATTTT; CDR3 protein: CASSEAGWKGNQPQHF
J gene: TRBJ2-3; V gene: TRBV20-1; clone size: few; D gene: -; CDR3 DNA: TGCAGTGCTAGAGATGCCAGGGTAGACCCTTATACGCAGTATTTT; CDR3 protein: CSARDARVDPYTQYF
J gene: TRBJ2-1; V gene: TRBV7-2; clone size: many; D gene: -; CDR3 DNA: TGTGCCAGCAGCTTAGCGGGGAGCTCCTACAATGAGCAGTTCTTC; CDR3 protein: CASSLAGSSYNEQFF
J gene: TRBJ2-7; V gene: TRBV3-1; clone size: -; D gene: -; CDR3 DNA: TGTGCCAGCAGCCAAGATTCAAGTTCCGAGGGGGGAAGAAACTACGAGCAGTACTTC; CDR3 protein: CASSQDSSSEGGRNYEQYF
J gene: TRBJ2-3; V gene: TRBV20-1; clone size: -; D gene: -; CDR3 DNA: TGCAGTGCCAAGCCTGGACCAGATACGCAGTATTTT; CDR3 protein: CSAKPGPDTQYF
J gene: TRBJ1-5; V gene: TRBV4-3; clone size: few; D gene: -; CDR3 DNA: TGCGCCAGCAGCCAAGATACGGCATGGGATCAGCCCCAGCATTTT; CDR3 protein: CASSQDTAWDQPQHF
J gene: TRBJ2-7; V gene: TRBV10-3; clone size: -; D gene: TRBD2; CDR3 DNA: TGTGCCATCAGCGGGACTAGCGGGAGCAGGTACGAGCAGTACTTC; CDR3 protein: CAISGTSGSRYEQYF
J gene: TRBJ2-7; V gene: TRBV7-8; clone size: few; D gene: TRBD2; CDR3 DNA: TGTGCCAGCTCCGACGGGACTAGCGGGAGCTACAATTACGAGCAGTACTTC; CDR3 protein: CASSDGTSGSYNYEQYF
J gene: TRBJ2-3; V gene: TRBV24-1; clone size: -; D gene: TRBD1; CDR3 DNA: TGTGCCACCAGTGCAACCGGGACAGGGTTCACAGATACGCAGTATTTT; CDR3 protein: CATSATGTGFTDTQYF
J gene: TRBJ2-2; V gene: TRBV12-3/TRBV12-4; clone size: -; D gene: -; CDR3 DNA: TGTGCCAGCAGTTCGGACAAGCGGAACCCCCGTCGCGGGACAAACACCGGGGAGCTGTTTTTT; CDR3 protein: CASSSDKRNPRRGTNTGELFF
J gene: TRBJ2-1; V gene: TRBV12-3/TRBV12-4; clone size: few; D gene: TRBD2; CDR3 DNA: TGTGCCAGCAGTTTGAATCCTAGCGGGAAGCCTGAGCAGTTCTTC; CDR3 protein: CASSLNPSGKPEQFF
J gene: TRBJ2-6; V gene: TRBV5-1; clone size: many; D gene: -; CDR3 DNA: TGCGCCAGCAGCTGGGACATCGATGGGGCCAACGTCCTGACTTTC; CDR3 protein: CASSWDIDGANVLTF
J gene: TRBJ1-3; V gene: TRBV12-5; clone size: few; D gene: -; CDR3 DNA: TGTGCTAGTGGTCTGGGACATACCATATATTTT; CDR3 protein: CASGLGHTIYF